The 8 T cell receptor beta chains listed next were all sequenced from one sample in a study of blood T cell repertoires in COVID-19. Repertoires were generated with immunoSEQ multiplex PCR, while TCRdb's copy carries only in-frame clones and drops some. The repertoire holds about 97,000 clones, with around four fifths as singletons. Material for sequencing was peripheral blood. The source of these receptors is a man in his forties with active or convalescent COVID-19.

This clone was seen a handful of times. The gene calls are TRBV6-5 and TRBJ1-1; maybe TRBD1 (6 bases). The CDR3 consists of 14 residues. The V end lost 7 bases, the J end lost 2 bases, and 14 bases lay between the germline ends. From germline, CDR1 is MNHEY and CDR2 SVGAGI. The CDR3 DNA sequence: TGTGCCAGCACTTCACAGGGTTCCAACACTGAAGCTTTCTTT. Translation gives CASTSQGSNTEAFF.

This clone has a single count. The chain carries TRBV9 and TRBJ2-2; the D gene is possibly TRBD1 (6 bases). Germline V CDR1 and CDR2: SGDLS, YYNGEE. The CDR3 runs to 17 residues. V shed 4 bases and J shed 4 bases, with 20 bases lying between them. CDR3 protein: CASSPTALSGATGELFF. The CDR3 nucleotides are TGTGCCAGCAGCCCGACTGCCCTTTCAGGGGCCACCGGGGAGCTGTTTTTT.

This chain links TRBV29-1 with TRBJ1-1; tentatively, D is TRBD1 (6 bases). Looked up from germline, CDR1 is SQVTM and CDR2 is ANQGSEA. The length of the CDR3 is 13 residues. V was pared by 4 bases and J by 8 bases, with 17 bases between. The CDR3 DNA is TGCAGCGTTGCATTAATACAGGGCGCAGAAGCTTTCTTT. Translating it yields CSVALIQGAEAFF.

The chain has TRBV24-1 and TRBJ2-5, with TRBD1 identical over 8 bases. The germline gives CDR1 KGHDR, CDR2 SFDVKD. This CDR3 has 19 residues. J gave up 0 bases and V 4 bases, and 15 bases lay outside the gene matches. In DNA form, the CDR3 reads TGTGCCACCAGTGAAGACCTGGACAGGGAGAGAAAGTACCAAGAGACCCAGTACTTC. Protein: CATSEDLDRERKYQETQYF.

Turning to this clone: Other DNA sequences within the sample encode an identical CDR3. The J gene is TRBJ1-3, the V gene TRBV18, with no clear D. Germline V CDR1 and CDR2: KGHSH, LQKENI. The V end lost 2 bases, the J end lost 3 bases, and 8 bases lay between the germline ends. This CDR3 has 14 amino acids. CDR3 coding DNA: TGTGCCAGCTCACCAGCCGGGAATGGAAACACCATATATTTT. It encodes CASSPAGNGNTIYF.

This clone was counted once. The chain uses TRBV5-5 and TRBJ2-7; no clear D gene. The CDR3 covers 15 residues. Trimming stripped 0 bases from V and 0 bases from J, with 10 bases between. The germline gives CDR1 SGHKS, CDR2 YYEKEE (reference sequence). CDR3 sequence: CASSLDRPSSYEQYF. CDR3 DNA sequence: TGTGCCAGCAGCTTGGACCGGCCTAGCTCCTACGAGCAGTACTTC.

The genes are TRBV6-1 and TRBJ2-7; 11 nucleotides agree with TRBD1. Germline V CDR1 and CDR2: MNHNS, SASEGT. The CDR3 covers 17 residues. Trimming cost V 2 bases and J 9 bases; bases outside gene matches: 15. The CDR3 nucleotides read TGTGCCAGCAGTGAATCCCGACGCGGACAGGGGGCTGAGGGGCAGTACTTC. Protein sequence: CASSESRRGQGAEGQYF.

This chain uses TRBV6-6 with TRBJ1-6; 7 nucleotides match TRBD1. V gave up 8 bases and J gave up 7 bases; unmatched junction bases: 11. This CDR3 is 15 amino acids long. The germline V gene encodes CDR1 MNHNY and CDR2 SVGAGI (reference sequence). The CDR3 bases are TGTGCCAGCCTCCGCCCCGGGACAGAAAATTCACCCCTCCACTTT. Translated: CASLRPGTENSPLHF.